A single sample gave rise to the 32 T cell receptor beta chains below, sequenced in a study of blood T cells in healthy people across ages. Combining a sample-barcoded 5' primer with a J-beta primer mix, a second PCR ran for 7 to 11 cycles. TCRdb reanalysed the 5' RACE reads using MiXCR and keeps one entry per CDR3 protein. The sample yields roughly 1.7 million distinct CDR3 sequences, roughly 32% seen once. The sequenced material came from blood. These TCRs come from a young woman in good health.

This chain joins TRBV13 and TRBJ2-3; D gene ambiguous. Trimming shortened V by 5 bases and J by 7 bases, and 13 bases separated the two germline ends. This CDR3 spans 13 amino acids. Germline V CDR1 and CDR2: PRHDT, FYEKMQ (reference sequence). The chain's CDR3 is CASSVEPYYTQYF. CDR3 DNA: TGTGCCAGCAGCGTCGAACCTTACTATACGCAGTATTTT.

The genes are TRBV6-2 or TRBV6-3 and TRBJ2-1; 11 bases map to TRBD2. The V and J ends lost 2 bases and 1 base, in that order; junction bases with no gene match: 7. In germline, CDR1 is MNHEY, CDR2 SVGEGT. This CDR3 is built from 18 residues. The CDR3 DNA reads TGTGCCAGCAGTTACCCCCTAGCGGGGGGTTCATCCTACAATGAGCAGTTCTTC. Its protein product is CASSYPLAGGSSYNEQFF.

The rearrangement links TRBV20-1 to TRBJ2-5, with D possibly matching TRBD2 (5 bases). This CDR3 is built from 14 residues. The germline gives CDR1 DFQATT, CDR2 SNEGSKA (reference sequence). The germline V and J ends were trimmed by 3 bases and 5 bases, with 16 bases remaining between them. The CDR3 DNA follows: TGCAGTGCTAGCCGAGGGATAGGTAGGGAGACCCAGTACTTC. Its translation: CSASRGIGRETQYF.

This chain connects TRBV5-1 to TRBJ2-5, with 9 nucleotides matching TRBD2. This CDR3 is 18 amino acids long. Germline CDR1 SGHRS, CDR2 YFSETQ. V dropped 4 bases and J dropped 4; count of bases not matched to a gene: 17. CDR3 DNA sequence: TGCGCCAGCAGCCCTATCGATTATGCGGGAGGGCCGGGAGAGACCCAGTACTTC. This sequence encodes CASSPIDYAGGPGETQYF. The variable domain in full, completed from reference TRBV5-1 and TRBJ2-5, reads KAGVTQTPRYLIKTRGQQVTLSCSPISGHRSVSWYQQTPGQGLQFLFEYFSETQRNKGNFPGRFSGRQFSNSRSEMNVSTLELGDSALYLCASSPIDYAGGPGETQYFGPGTRLLVL.

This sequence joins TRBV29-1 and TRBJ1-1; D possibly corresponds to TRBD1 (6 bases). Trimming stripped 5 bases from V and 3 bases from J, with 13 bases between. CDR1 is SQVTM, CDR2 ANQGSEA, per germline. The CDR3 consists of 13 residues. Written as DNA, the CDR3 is TGCAGCGTTCGTCGGGGGGCAGACACTGAAGCTTTCTTT. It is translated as CSVRRGADTEAFF.

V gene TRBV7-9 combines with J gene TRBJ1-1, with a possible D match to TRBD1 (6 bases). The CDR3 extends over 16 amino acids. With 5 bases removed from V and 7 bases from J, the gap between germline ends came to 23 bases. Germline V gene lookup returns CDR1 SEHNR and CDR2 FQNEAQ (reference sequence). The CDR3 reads CASSRFIQGKHIEAFF. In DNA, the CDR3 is TGTGCCAGCAGCCGCTTCATCCAGGGGAAGCACATTGAAGCTTTCTTT.

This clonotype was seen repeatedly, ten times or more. For the CDR3, the DNA is TGTGCCAGCAGCTTCCGGGACAGGAGCTACGAGCAGTACTTC. Translated: CASSFRDRSYEQYF. The chain recombines TRBV5-5 with TRBJ2-7; 8 nucleotides align to TRBD1. The V gene end was trimmed by 2 bases and the J gene end by 3 bases; junction bases not matched to a gene: 4. The CDR3 is 14 residues long. Germline V gives CDR1 SGHKS, CDR2 YYEKEE (reference sequence).

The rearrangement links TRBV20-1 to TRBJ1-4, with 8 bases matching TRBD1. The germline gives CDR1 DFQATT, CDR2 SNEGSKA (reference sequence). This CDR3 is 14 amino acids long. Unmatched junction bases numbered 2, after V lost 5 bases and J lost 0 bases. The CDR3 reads CSAGTGTTNEKLFF. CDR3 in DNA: TGCAGTGCTGGGACAGGAACAACTAATGAAAAACTGTTTTTT.

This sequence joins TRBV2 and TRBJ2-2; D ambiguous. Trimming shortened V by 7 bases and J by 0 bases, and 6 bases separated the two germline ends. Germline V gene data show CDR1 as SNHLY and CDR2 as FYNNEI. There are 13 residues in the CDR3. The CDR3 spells CASKHANTGELFF. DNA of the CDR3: TGTGCCAGCAAACACGCGAACACCGGGGAGCTGTTTTTT.

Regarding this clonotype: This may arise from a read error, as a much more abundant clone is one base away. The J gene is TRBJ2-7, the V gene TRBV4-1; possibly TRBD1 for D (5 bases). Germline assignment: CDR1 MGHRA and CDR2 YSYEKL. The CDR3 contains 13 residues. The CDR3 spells CASSPTETYGQYF. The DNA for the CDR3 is TGCGCCAGCAGCCCGACAGAGACCTACGGGCAGTACTTC.

CDR3 amino acids: CASSDSAGGPTDTQYF. CDR3 bases: TGTGCCAGCAGTGACTCTGCGGGAGGGCCCACAGATACGCAGTATTTT. The V gene is TRBV6-4, the J gene TRBJ2-3, with 9 bases fitting TRBD2. Germline trimming cut 0 bases from V and 2 bases from J; bases unmatched to any gene: 3. CDR1 is MRHNA and CDR2 is SNTAGT in the germline V gene. There are 16 residues in the CDR3.

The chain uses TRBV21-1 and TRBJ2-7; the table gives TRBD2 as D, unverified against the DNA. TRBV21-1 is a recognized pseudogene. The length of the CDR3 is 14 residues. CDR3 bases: TGTGCCACGGTGGGAGACTCCACCCCCTGCGAGCAGTACTTC. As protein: CATVGDSTPCEQYF.

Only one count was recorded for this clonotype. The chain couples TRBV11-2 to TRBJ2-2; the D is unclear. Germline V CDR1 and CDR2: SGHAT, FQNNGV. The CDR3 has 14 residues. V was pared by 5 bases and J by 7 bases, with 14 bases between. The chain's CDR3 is CASSPGLRGGELFF. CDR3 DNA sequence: TGTGCCAGCAGCCCCGGTTTAAGAGGCGGGGAGCTGTTTTTT.

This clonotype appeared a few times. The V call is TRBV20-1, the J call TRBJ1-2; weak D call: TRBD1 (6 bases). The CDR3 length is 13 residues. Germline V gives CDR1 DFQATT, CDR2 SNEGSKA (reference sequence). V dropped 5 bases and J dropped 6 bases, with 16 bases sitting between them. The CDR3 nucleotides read TGCAGTGCTGGGTCCGGGACAAGGAATGGCTACACCTTC. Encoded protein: CSAGSGTRNGYTF.

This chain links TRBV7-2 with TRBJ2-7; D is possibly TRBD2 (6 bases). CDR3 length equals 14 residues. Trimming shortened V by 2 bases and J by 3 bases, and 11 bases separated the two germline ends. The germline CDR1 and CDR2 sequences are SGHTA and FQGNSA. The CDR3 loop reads CASSLLANLYEQYF. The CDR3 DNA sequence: TGTGCCAGCAGCTTACTAGCGAACCTCTACGAGCAGTACTTC.

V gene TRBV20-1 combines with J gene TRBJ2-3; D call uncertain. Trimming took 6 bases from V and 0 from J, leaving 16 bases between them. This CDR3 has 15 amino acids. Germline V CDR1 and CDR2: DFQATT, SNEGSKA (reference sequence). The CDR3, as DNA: TGCAGTGCCACGACTCGCGGTTCTAGCACAGATACGCAGTATTTT. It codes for CSATTRGSSTDTQYF.

This chain's CDR3 is CASASYTGELFF. In DNA, the CDR3 is TGTGCCAGCGCTAGCTACACCGGGGAGCTGTTTTTT. The chain is built from TRBV7-3 and TRBJ2-2; the D gene is possibly TRBD2 (5 bases). The CDR3 is 12 amino acids. Germline values: CDR1 SGHTA, CDR2 FQGTGA. V was cut by 8 bases and J by 3 bases, with 7 bases left in between.

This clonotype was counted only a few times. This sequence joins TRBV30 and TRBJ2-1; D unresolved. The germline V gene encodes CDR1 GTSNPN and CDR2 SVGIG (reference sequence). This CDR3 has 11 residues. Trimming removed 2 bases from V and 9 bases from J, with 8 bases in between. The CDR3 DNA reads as TGTGCCTGGAGTACATTGGGTGAGCAGTTCTTC. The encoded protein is CAWSTLGEQFF.

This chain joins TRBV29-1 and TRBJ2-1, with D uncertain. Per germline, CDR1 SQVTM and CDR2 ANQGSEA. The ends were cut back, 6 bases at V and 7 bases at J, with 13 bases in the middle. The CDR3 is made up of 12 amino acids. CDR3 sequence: CSVPRSYNEQFF. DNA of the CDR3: TGCAGCGTCCCGCGTAGCTATAATGAGCAGTTCTTC.

Here the CDR3 reads CASSQGAVNYGYTF. The DNA of the CDR3 is TGTGCCAGCAGCCAAGGAGCAGTCAACTATGGCTACACCTTC. The chain recombines TRBV3-1 with TRBJ1-2; no clear D gene. The V and J ends lost 1 base and 2 bases respectively, with 8 bases between them. Germline V gene lookup returns CDR1 LGHDT and CDR2 YNNKEL (reference sequence). This CDR3 spans 14 amino acids.

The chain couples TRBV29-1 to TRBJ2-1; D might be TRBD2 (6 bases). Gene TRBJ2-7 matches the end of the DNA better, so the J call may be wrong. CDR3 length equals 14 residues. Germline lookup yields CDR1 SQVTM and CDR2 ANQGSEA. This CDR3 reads CSVIAASSYNEQYF. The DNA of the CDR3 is TGCAGCGTCATAGCGGCAAGCTCCTACAATGAGCAGTACTTC.

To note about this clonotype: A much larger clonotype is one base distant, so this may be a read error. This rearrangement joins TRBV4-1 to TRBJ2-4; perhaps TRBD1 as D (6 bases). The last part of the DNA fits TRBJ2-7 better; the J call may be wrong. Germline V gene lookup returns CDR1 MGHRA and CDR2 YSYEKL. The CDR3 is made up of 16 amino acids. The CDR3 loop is CASSQAGTSTLYEQYF. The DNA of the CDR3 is TGCGCCAGCAGCCAAGCAGGGACATCAACACTCTACGAGCAGTACTTC.

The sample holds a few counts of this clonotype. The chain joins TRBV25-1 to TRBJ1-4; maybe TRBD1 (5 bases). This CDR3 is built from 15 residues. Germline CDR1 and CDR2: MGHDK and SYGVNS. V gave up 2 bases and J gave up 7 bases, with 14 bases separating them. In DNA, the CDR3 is TGTGCCAGCAGTGAAGTAGGGGCGCCGGGTGAAAAACTGTTTTTT. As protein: CASSEVGAPGEKLFF.

This CDR3 is CSADGQVGSGEQYF. The DNA for the CDR3 is TGCAGTGCAGACGGACAGGTAGGGTCTGGCGAGCAGTACTTC. The chain employs TRBV20-1 and TRBJ2-7; TRBD1 matches at 7 bases. This CDR3 is built from 14 residues. Germline CDR1 DFQATT, CDR2 SNEGSKA (reference sequence). V lost 6 bases to trimming and J lost 6 bases; unmatched junction nucleotides: 14.

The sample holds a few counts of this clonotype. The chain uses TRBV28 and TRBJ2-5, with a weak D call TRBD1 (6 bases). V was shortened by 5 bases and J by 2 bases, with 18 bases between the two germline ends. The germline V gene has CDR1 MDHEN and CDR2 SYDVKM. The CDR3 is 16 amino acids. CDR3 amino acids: CASSLEPGARQETQYF. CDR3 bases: TGTGCCAGCAGTCTAGAACCAGGGGCCCGTCAAGAGACCCAGTACTTC.

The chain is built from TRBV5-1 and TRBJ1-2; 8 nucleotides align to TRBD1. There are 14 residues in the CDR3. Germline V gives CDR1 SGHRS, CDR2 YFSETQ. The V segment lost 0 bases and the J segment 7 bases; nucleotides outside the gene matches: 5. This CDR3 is CASSLARQGAGYTF. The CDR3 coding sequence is TGCGCCAGCAGCTTGGCGCGCCAGGGGGCTGGCTACACCTTC. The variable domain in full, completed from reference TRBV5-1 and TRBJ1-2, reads KAGVTQTPRYLIKTRGQQVTLSCSPISGHRSVSWYQQTPGQGLQFLFEYFSETQRNKGNFPGRFSGRQFSNSRSEMNVSTLELGDSALYLCASSLARQGAGYTFGSGTRLTVV.

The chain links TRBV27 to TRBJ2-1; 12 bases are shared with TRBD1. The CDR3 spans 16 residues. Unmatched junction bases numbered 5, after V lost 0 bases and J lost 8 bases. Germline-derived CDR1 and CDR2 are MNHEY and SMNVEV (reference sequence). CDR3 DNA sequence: TGTGCCAGCAGTTTATCAGGGACAGGGGGCTGGGATGAGCAGTTCTTC. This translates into CASSLSGTGGWDEQFF.

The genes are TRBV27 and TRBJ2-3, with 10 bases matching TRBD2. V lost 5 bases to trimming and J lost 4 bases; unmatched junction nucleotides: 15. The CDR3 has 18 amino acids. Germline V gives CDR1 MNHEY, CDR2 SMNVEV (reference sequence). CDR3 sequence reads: CASSPKRRSGRAADTQYF. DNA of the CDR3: TGTGCCAGCAGTCCAAAACGGCGGAGCGGGAGGGCCGCAGATACGCAGTATTTT.

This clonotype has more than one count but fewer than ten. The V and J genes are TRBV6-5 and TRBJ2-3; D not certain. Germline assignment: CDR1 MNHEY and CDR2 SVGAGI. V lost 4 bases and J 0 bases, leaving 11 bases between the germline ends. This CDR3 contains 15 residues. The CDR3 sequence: CASSLSGWSTDTQYF. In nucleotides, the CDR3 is TGTGCCAGCAGTTTAAGTGGTTGGAGCACAGATACGCAGTATTTT.

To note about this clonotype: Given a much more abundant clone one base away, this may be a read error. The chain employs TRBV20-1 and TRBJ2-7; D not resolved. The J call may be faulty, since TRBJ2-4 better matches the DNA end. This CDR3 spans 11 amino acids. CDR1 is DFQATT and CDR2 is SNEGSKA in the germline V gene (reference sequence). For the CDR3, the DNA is TGCAGTGCTTACCCCCAAAGCATTCAGTACTTC. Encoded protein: CSAYPQSIQYF.

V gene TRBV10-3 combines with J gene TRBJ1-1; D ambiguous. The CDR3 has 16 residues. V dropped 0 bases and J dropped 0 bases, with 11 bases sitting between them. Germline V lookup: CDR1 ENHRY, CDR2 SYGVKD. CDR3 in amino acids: CAISESGGHMNTEAFF. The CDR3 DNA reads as TGTGCCATCAGTGAGTCCGGAGGGCACATGAACACTGAAGCTTTCTTT.

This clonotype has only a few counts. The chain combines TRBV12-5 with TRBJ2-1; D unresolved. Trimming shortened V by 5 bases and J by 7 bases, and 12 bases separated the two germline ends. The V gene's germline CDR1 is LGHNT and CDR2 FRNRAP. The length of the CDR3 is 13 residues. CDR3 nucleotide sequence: TGTGCTAGTGGTCCATTAGGTTGGAATGAGCAGTTCTTC. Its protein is CASGPLGWNEQFF.